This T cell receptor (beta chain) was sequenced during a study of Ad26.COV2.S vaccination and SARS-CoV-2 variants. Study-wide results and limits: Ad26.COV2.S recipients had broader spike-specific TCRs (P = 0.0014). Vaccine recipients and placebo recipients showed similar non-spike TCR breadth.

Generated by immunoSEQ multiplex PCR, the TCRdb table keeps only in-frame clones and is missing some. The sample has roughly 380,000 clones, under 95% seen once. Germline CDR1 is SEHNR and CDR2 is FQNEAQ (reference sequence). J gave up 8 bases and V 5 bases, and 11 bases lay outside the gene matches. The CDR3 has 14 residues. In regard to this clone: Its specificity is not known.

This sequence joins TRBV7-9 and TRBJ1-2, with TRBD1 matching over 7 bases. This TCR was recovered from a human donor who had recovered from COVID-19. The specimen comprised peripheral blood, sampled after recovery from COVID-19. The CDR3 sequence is CASSTGTASPGYTF. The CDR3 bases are TGTGCCAGCAGCACCGGGACAGCTTCCCCGGGCTACACCTTC.